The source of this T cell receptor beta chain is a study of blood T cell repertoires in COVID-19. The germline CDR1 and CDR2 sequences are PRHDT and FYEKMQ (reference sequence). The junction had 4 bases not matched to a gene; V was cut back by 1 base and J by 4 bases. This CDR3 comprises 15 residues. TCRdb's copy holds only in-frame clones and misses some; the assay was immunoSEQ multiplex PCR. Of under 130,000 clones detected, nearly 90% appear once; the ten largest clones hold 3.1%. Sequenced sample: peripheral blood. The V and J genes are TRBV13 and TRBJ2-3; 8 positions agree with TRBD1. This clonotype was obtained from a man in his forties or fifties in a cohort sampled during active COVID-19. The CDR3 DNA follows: TGTGCCAGCAGCTTAGACCCAGGGGGCTCAGATACGCAGTATTTT. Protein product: CASSLDPGGSDTQYF.